This TCR beta chain was identified during a study of T cells after posttransplantation cyclophosphamide (dated by TCRdb to about 2016). For the wider study: T cell repertoire reconstitution was tracked by TRB sequencing after myeloablative bone marrow transplantation in which posttransplantation cyclophosphamide was used as GVHD prophylaxis. Public TRB sequences were searched against a database of over 3,500 sequences associated with responses to pathogens, tumor antigens, self-antigens and alloantigens. Antigen receptor sequencing covered samples from about 40 PTCy-treated patients and approximately 15 of their related bone marrow donors. In 3 patients, TRB sequencing was also performed on up to about 3 more blood samples taken 2 to 5.2 years after transplant, and in several patients, pretransplant blood was also TRB-sequenced. Because TRA and TRB clonality correlated tightly in 10 or so samples, the subsequent TCR analyses were limited to TRB only. TRB sequencing was performed on blood from all 35 or so PTCy patients with 1-year posttransplant specimens.

Naive T cells were defined as viable CD3+CD4+ or CD3+CD8+ cells that were CCR7+CD45RA+CD45RO-CD95-CD27+CD28+. Related bone marrow donors provided peripheral blood samples on the day of marrow donation. Peripheral blood and bone marrow mononuclear cells were isolated by Ficoll-Hypaque density centrifugation and cryopreserved. CD4+ and CD8+ T cells, including naive and memory subsets, were sorted by FACS on a FACSAria II. Broader findings and caveats from the paper: Across roughly 49 patients, TRB clonality was highly associated with recipient CMV seropositivity and CMV reactivation, and PTCy diversity was similar to diversity in CNI/methotrexate controls. The TRB repertoires of T cells infiltrating skin or GI tract showed only limited overlap with the TRB repertoires of T cells in blood. Donor-recipient similarity was low at 1-2 months but increased during the first year, and donor CD8+ memory clones often dominated later blood repertoires.

TRB sequencing used genomic DNA with the immunoSEQ assay at survey resolution or the hsTCRB kit. Per the source publication's procedure: The immunoSEQ software was used for initial read processing, and the LymphoSeq R package was used for repertoire analyses. Clonality was computed as 1 minus normalized Shannon entropy, and a Gini coefficient was also calculated for each TRB dataset. Phenotypes of unsorted samples were inferred by mapping TRB sequences from sorted subsets of the recipient or donor onto the same recipient's unsorted samples. The immuneACCESS repertoire file appears here via TCRdb, limited to in-frame rearrangements. These files lack a portion of the clones; in checked studies, under half of the deficit traces to unresolved V genes, and the cause of the others is not known. That table is the source of V, J and clone size, and D and trimming were worked out from the DNA. A total of under 35,000 clones appear in this sample, under 95% of them only once. The ten largest make up roughly 0.25% of the sample.

CDR1 MDHEN and CDR2 SYDVKM are derived from the germline V gene. The junction shows trimming of 3 bases on V and 2 bases on J, plus 7 bases between the germline ends. There are 13 amino acids in the CDR3, from cysteine to phenylalanine inclusive. CDR3 DNA is the only sequence kept; it has 39 bases, read in frame from the first base. Of note for this clone: Its target antigen remains unknown. Qualities for individual bases were not recorded, and no much larger clone is one base off.

The sequence was collected from a woman aged 60-75 years in good health, CMV-negative, and a related stem cell transplant donor. What was sequenced was naive CD4+ T cells sorted from PBMCs. Here the chain combines TRBV28 and TRBJ1-1, with the D gene not confidently named. The CDR3 region has the sequence CASSLRQNTEAFF. In nucleotides, the sequence is TGTGCCAGCAGTTTGCGCCAAAACACTGAAGCTTTCTTT. Reference TRBV28 and TRBJ1-1 proteins supply the regions before and after the CDR3; the full variable domain is: DVKVTQSSRYLVKRTGEKVFLECVQDMDHENMFWYRQDPGLGLRLIYFSYDVKMKEKGDIPEGYSVSREKKERFSLILESASTNQTSMYLCASSLRQNTEAFFGQGTRLTVV.